The subject of this entry is one T cell receptor (beta chain). Its binding antigen is unknown. Nothing much larger sits one base from this clone, and base qualities are not available. The source of the sample is a study of blood T cell repertoires in COVID-19 (dated by TCRdb to the early 2020s). For the wider study: The collaborator samples originated in the United States, Italy and Spain and spanned the acute and convalescent phases of COVID-19. The material from the prospective study consisted of cDNA or gDNA derived from T cells, B-cell-depleted T cells, or PBMCs. Subjects who had been exposed to COVID-19, were actively infected with it, or had recovered from it provided the deeply sampled blood TCRbeta repertoires that made up the dataset. The repertoires were released in a freely available public database meant as a resource for research on the immune response to SARS-CoV-2. The samples were drawn from two sources: the first 160 participants of the ongoing ImmuneRACE study, and 1,000 to 1,500 subjects contributed by 6 global collaborators. Nearly every sample came with metadata listing a de-identified subject ID, COVID-19 status, age in years and sex. Where available, HLA class I and class II types were obtained from metadata supplied by the sample provider rather than from assay-based typing.

Whole blood was collected in K2EDTA tubes by collaborating institutions according to the institutions' own protocols. Collaborator samples were shipped for TCRbeta analysis as frozen whole blood, isolated PBMCs, or DNA extracted from either sample type. TCRbeta CDR3 regions were amplified from genomic DNA by means of the immunoSEQ Assay, a bias-controlled multiplex PCR. Concerning the study's data processing: The number of nucleated cells in each sample was estimated from the amplification of reference gene primers within the assay. To quantify the absolute abundance of each unique TCRbeta CDR3 rearrangement, sequence reads were collapsed and filtered. For each sample, productive Simpson clonality was calculated as the square root of Simpson's diversity index over productive rearrangements. The table comes from immuneACCESS by way of TCRdb, which keeps in-frame sequences with V and J called. Part of the clones is missing from these tables; in studies checked, under half for an unresolved V gene and the rest for unknown reasons. The D gene and trimming were derived from the DNA, and the V and J assignments and clone size from that table. The sample has around 100,000 clones on record, approximately 89% of them singletons. Roughly 17% of the sample is in the top ten clones.

Between the V and J ends, shortened by 3 bases and 4 bases respectively, the junction contains 15 bases. There are 15 amino acids in the CDR3, from cysteine to phenylalanine inclusive. The retained sequence is limited to the CDR3, 45 bases, with the frame set at the first base. CDR1 and CDR2 (LNHDA, SQIVND) derive from the germline V gene (reference sequence). The investigation overall reported the following: The quantity of clinical and demographic metadata differed by source and by participant and was supplied without curation.

The clonotype originates from a woman of 80 years or more in a cohort sampled during active COVID-19. This chain is built from TRBV19 and TRBJ2-5; the D gene is perhaps TRBD2, on 5 matching bases. Sequencing was performed on peripheral blood. The CDR3 protein: CASSIDGSRGETQYF. The DNA reads as follows: TGTGCCAGTAGTATTGATGGGTCCCGGGGAGAGACCCAGTACTTC. Reference TRBV19 and TRBJ2-5 proteins supply the regions before and after the CDR3; the full variable domain is: DGGITQSPKYLFRKEGQNVTLSCEQNLNHDAMYWYRQDPGQGLRLIYYSQIVNDFQKGDIAEGYSVSREKKESFPLTVTSAQKNPTAFYLCASSIDGSRGETQYFGPGTRLLVL.